This T cell receptor (beta chain) was sequenced for a study of beta chain features in type 1 diabetes. The wider study: Sorted cells numbering some 110 million were examined across all samples. Overall study findings and caveats: Cells with high TCR expression could be over-represented by cDNA sequencing. Across all four CD4+ subsets, people with type 1 diabetes showed modestly shorter TCRB CDR3s. PCR might show a preference for shorter templates, equally across patients and controls.

The germline CDR1 and CDR2 sequences are SGHAT and FQDESV (reference sequence). The CDR3 covers 12 residues. Trimming pared 0 bases from V and 11 bases from J, leaving 10 bases between. Expressed TCRB transcripts were sequenced because the isolated RNA had all been reverse transcribed beforehand. Some clones are missing from TCRdb's copy, which holds only in-frame ones; the method was immunoSEQ multiplex PCR. The profile shows under 250,000 clones, roughly 13% of them singletons. Only a few counts were recorded for this clone. Its antigen is not identified. The sequence derives from a woman aged 40 to 50 in good health. The V gene is TRBV11-1, the J gene TRBJ2-5; no clear D gene. The sample comprised naive CD4+ T cells from blood. The CDR3 reads CASSLAEKEQYF. The CDR3 DNA is TGTGCCAGCAGCTTAGCGGAGAAGGAGCAGTACTTC.